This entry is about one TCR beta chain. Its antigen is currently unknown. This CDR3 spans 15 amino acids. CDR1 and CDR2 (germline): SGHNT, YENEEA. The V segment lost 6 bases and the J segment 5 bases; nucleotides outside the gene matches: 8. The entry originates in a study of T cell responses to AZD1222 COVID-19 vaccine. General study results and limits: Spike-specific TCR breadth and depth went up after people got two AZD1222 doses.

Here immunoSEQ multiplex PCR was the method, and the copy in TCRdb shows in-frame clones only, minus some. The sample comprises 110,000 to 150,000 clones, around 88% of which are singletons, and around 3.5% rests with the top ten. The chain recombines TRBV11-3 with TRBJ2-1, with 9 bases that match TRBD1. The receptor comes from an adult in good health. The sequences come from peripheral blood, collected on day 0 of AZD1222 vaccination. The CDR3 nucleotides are TGTGCCAGCAGTCGCAGGGACAGGGTAGACAATGAGCAGTTCTTC. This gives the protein CASSRRDRVDNEQFF.